This is a list of T cell receptor beta chains from one sample in a study of control samples from healthy donors and cancer patients. Assay: immunoSEQ multiplex PCR; the TCRdb copy retains only in-frame clones and omits some. The sample records some 89,000 clones, roughly 86% being singletons. Sequencing input: blood. The source is a man aged 30 to 39 in good health. CDR3s include the opening cysteine and the closing phenylalanine or tryptophan. A D gene is named only where the DNA matches it firmly. Where a row states a size, it is once, few, many or the class of an expanded clone; other rows omit it.

J gene | D gene | clone size | V gene | CDR3 protein | CDR3 DNA
TRBJ2-5 | TRBD1 | - | TRBV24-1 | CATSEPRGNQETQYF | TGTGCCACCAGTGAGCCCAGGGGGAACCAAGAGACCCAGTACTTC
TRBJ1-5 | TRBD1 | - | TRBV6-6 | CASSSPTGADQPQHF | TGTGCCAGCAGTTCCCCGACAGGGGCGGATCAGCCCCAGCATTTT
TRBJ1-4 | - | - | TRBV7-9 | CASSLVRGPLNEKLFF | TGTGCCAGCAGCTTAGTCCGGGGGCCCCTTAATGAAAAACTGTTTTTT
TRBJ2-3 | TRBD2 | - | TRBV15 | CATSAKGLAFDTQYF | TGTGCCACCAGCGCCAAGGGACTAGCGTTTGATACGCAGTATTTT
TRBJ2-4 | TRBD1 | once | TRBV5-1 | CASSLAVGQGSNIQYF | TGCGCCAGCAGCTTGGCCGTTGGACAGGGGTCGAACATTCAGTACTTC
TRBJ2-3 | TRBD2 | - | TRBV7-8 | CASSLPTGGTTDTQYF | TGTGCCAGCAGCTTACCCACGGGGGGAACCACAGATACGCAGTATTTT
TRBJ1-5 | - | - | TRBV12-3/TRBV12-4 | CASAGQSNQPQHF | TGTGCCAGCGCGGGACAAAGCAATCAGCCCCAGCATTTT
TRBJ2-5 | TRBD2 | - | TRBV3-1/TRBV3-2 | CASSRRTSEETQYF | TGTGCCAGCAGCCGCAGGACTAGCGAGGAGACCCAGTACTTC
TRBJ1-2 | - | - | TRBV19 | CASSKQGNYGYTF | TGTGCCAGTAGTAAGCAGGGGAACTATGGCTACACCTTC
TRBJ1-5 | TRBD1 | few | TRBV19 | CASVDRASVYSNQPQHF | TGTGCCAGTGTGGACAGGGCCAGTGTGTATAGCAATCAGCCCCAGCATTTT
TRBJ2-2 | - | - | TRBV5-1 | CASSLRERAGELFF | TGCGCCAGCAGCTTGCGTGAAAGGGCCGGGGAGCTGTTTTTT
TRBJ1-1 | - | - | TRBV6-5 | CASSHLGDTEAFF | TGTGCCAGCAGTCATCTCGGAGACACTGAAGCTTTCTTT
TRBJ1-5 | - | - | TRBV21-1 | CASSKVALVGALNQPQHF | TGTGCCAGCAGCAAAGTAGCGCTGGTGGGGGCCCTTAATCAGCCCCAGCATTTT
TRBJ1-2 | TRBD1 | - | TRBV2 | CASRLLGQGYGYTF | TGTGCCAGCAGATTGCTTGGACAGGGCTATGGCTACACCTTC
TRBJ1-3 | - | - | TRBV25-1 | CASSGGARSGNTIYF | TGTGCCAGCAGTGGTGGGGCGCGCTCTGGAAACACCATATATTTT
TRBJ1-4 | - | once | TRBV3-1/TRBV3-2 | CASSQGAVATNEKLFF | TGTGCCAGCAGCCAAGGGGCAGTTGCAACTAATGAAAAACTGTTTTTT
TRBJ2-3 | - | - | TRBV4-1 | CASSTRQASPDTQYF | TGCGCCAGCAGCACGCGACAGGCCAGCCCAGATACGCAGTATTTT
TRBJ2-7 | - | - | TRBV11-2 | CASSLDLGYYEQYF | TGTGCCAGCAGCTTAGATCTTGGGTACTACGAGCAGTACTTC
TRBJ1-1 | - | - | TRBV9 | CASSPGVNTEAFF | TGTGCCAGCAGCCCCGGAGTGAACACTGAAGCTTTCTTT
TRBJ1-2 | - | - | TRBV6-5 | CASNSDRSQGGYTF | TGTGCCAGCAATTCGGACAGAAGTCAGGGTGGCTACACCTTC
TRBJ1-1 | - | - | TRBV6-5 | CASGGRGRTEAFF | TGTGCCAGCGGGGGCAGGGGACGCACTGAAGCTTTCTTT
TRBJ2-3 | TRBD2 | - | TRBV7-2 | CASSPGLAGGDTQYF | TGTGCCAGCAGCCCGGGACTAGCGGGGGGAGATACGCAGTATTTT
TRBJ2-3 | - | - | TRBV9 | CASSPHRDNTDTQYF | TGTGCCAGCAGCCCCCACCGGGACAACACAGATACGCAGTATTTT
TRBJ1-1 | - | - | TRBV15 | CATSIDRGTEAFF | TGTGCCACCAGCATTGACAGAGGTACTGAAGCTTTCTTT
TRBJ2-7 | TRBD2 | - | TRBV7-2 | CASSLISSGRFYEQYF | TGTGCCAGCAGCTTAATTAGTAGCGGGAGATTCTACGAGCAGTACTTC
TRBJ2-1 | - | - | TRBV21-1 | CASSKGQQFF | TGTGCCAGCAGCAAAGGCCAGCAGTTCTTC
TRBJ1-2 | - | - | TRBV10-1 | CASSESQTDTNYGYTF | TGCGCCAGCAGTGAGTCGCAGACAGATACTAACTATGGCTACACCTTC
TRBJ1-2 | - | - | TRBV11-2 | CASSFDILMGYTF | TGTGCCAGCAGCTTCGACATCCTCATGGGCTACACCTTC
TRBJ1-5 | - | - | TRBV5-1 | CASSRFPRQPQHF | TGCGCCAGCAGCCGATTTCCACGTCAGCCCCAGCATTTT
TRBJ2-7 | - | once | TRBV7-3 | CASSLNGGAYEQYF | TGTGCCAGCAGCTTAAATGGTGGCGCCTACGAGCAGTACTTC
TRBJ1-2 | - | - | TRBV30 | CAWSMGESSTEGYTF | TGTGCCTGGAGTATGGGGGAATCATCCACGGAGGGCTACACCTTC
TRBJ2-7 | - | - | TRBV7-9 | CASSLIVQGIPYEQYF | TGTGCCAGCAGCTTAATCGTACAGGGAATACCCTACGAGCAGTACTTC
TRBJ2-4 | - | - | TRBV18 | CASSPAGTAKNIQYF | TGTGCCAGCTCACCGGCGGGTACGGCCAAAAACATTCAGTACTTC
TRBJ2-1 | TRBD1 | - | TRBV6-5 | CASTWDRGQNNEQFF | TGTGCCAGCACCTGGGACAGAGGGCAAAATAATGAGCAGTTCTTC
TRBJ1-2 | - | - | TRBV9 | CASTKTGPGLGGVYGYTF | TGTGCCAGCACCAAGACGGGCCCGGGCCTTGGGGGCGTCTATGGCTACACCTTC
TRBJ2-2 | - | - | TRBV7-9 | CASSPRQGGELFF | TGTGCCAGCAGCCCTCGACAAGGCGGGGAGCTGTTTTTT
TRBJ2-2 | TRBD2 | few | TRBV20-1 | CSASLAGADAGELFF | TGCAGTGCAAGTCTAGCGGGGGCCGACGCCGGGGAGCTGTTTTTT
TRBJ1-1 | - | - | TRBV21-1 | CASSKIQTGEAFF | TGTGCCAGCAGCAAAATACAGACTGGTGAAGCTTTCTTT
TRBJ1-3 | TRBD1 | - | TRBV7-3 | CASSRTGVPGNTIYF | TGTGCCAGCAGCCGGACAGGGGTGCCTGGAAACACCATATATTTT
TRBJ2-1 | TRBD2 | - | TRBV6-2/TRBV6-3 | CASSYSLAGRGEQFF | TGTGCCAGCAGTTACTCGCTAGCGGGCCGTGGAGAGCAGTTCTTC
TRBJ1-5 | - | once | TRBV6-5 | CASRKGNQPQHF | TGTGCCAGCAGGAAAGGCAATCAGCCCCAGCATTTT
TRBJ1-1 | - | - | TRBV15 | CATSRDEWGIAFF | TGTGCCACCAGCAGAGATGAATGGGGTATCGCTTTCTTT
TRBJ2-3 | - | - | TRBV6-1 | CASSERPGRNTQYF | TGTGCCAGCAGTGAACGCCCAGGGAGAAATACGCAGTATTTT
TRBJ2-3 | TRBD1 | - | TRBV9 | CASSVVGTGHDTQYF | TGTGCCAGCAGCGTAGTCGGGACAGGTCACGATACGCAGTATTTT
TRBJ2-1 | TRBD1 | - | TRBV19 | CASTSGGQGHYEQFF | TGTGCCAGTACCTCAGGGGGACAGGGACATTATGAGCAGTTCTTC
TRBJ2-7 | - | once | TRBV5-6 | CASSPEGGAYEQYF | TGTGCCAGCAGCCCGGAAGGGGGGGCCTACGAGCAGTACTTC
TRBJ2-7 | - | - | TRBV5-4 | CASSSNLLYEQYF | TGTGCCAGCAGCTCTAATTTACTCTACGAGCAGTACTTC
TRBJ2-7 | - | - | TRBV6-5 | CASSYQGGSYEQYF | TGTGCCAGCAGTTACCAGGGGGGCTCCTACGAGCAGTACTTC
TRBJ1-3 | - | - | TRBV18 | CASSPPGVGTHSGNTIYF | TGTGCCAGCTCACCACCGGGAGTCGGCACGCACTCTGGAAACACCATATATTTT
TRBJ2-3 | - | - | TRBV2 | CASSAGPGSTDTQYF | TGTGCCAGCAGTGCAGGGCCAGGGAGCACAGATACGCAGTATTTT
TRBJ1-1 | - | - | TRBV10-3 | CAIRVREEGEAFF | TGTGCCATCAGGGTCAGGGAGGAAGGTGAAGCTTTCTTT
TRBJ1-2 | TRBD1 | - | TRBV4-1 | CASSQVQTGGDGYTF | TGCGCCAGCAGCCAGGTTCAGACAGGGGGCGATGGCTACACCTTC
TRBJ2-5 | - | - | TRBV18 | CASSSGIQETQYF | TGTGCCAGCTCATCGGGGATCCAAGAGACCCAGTACTTC
TRBJ1-1 | - | - | TRBV18 | CASSPPSGGPNTEAFF | TGTGCCAGCTCACCACCGTCGGGGGGCCCGAACACTGAAGCTTTCTTT
TRBJ2-1 | TRBD1 | - | TRBV6-6 | CASSYRDRSYNEQFF | TGTGCCAGCAGTTACCGGGACAGGTCCTACAATGAGCAGTTCTTC
TRBJ1-1 | TRBD1 | - | TRBV6-5 | CASSYGRGRDTEAFF | TGTGCCAGCAGTTACGGAAGGGGGCGAGACACTGAAGCTTTCTTT
TRBJ2-3 | TRBD2 | - | TRBV5-1 | CASRFGTSGGDTQYF | TGCGCCAGCAGGTTCGGGACTAGCGGGGGAGATACGCAGTATTTT
TRBJ2-2 | - | - | TRBV11-2 | CASRLQGWGTGELFF | TGTGCCAGCAGACTACAGGGATGGGGCACCGGGGAGCTGTTTTTT
TRBJ2-5 | - | once | TRBV4-1 | CASSQVGQETQYF | TGCGCCAGCAGCCAAGTAGGGCAAGAGACCCAGTACTTC